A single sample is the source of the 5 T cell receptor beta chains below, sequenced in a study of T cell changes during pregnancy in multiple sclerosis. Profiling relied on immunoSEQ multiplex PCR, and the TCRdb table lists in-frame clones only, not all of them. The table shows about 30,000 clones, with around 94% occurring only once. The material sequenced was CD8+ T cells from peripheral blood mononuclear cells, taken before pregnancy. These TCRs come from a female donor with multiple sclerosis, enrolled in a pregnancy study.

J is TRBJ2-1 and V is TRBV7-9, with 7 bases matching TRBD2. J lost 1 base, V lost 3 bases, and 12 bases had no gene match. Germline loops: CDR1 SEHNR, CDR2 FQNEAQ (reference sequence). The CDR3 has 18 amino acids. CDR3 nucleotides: TGTGCCAGCAGCTTCGGGGGGTGGGCACGGACGTCCTACAATGAGCAGTTCTTC. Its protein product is CASSFGGWARTSYNEQFF. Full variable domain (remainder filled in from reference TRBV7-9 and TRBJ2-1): DTGVSQNPRHKITKRGQNVTFRCDPISEHNRLYWYRQTLGQGPEFLTYFQNEAQLEKSRLLSDRFSAERPKGSFSTLEIQRTEQGDSAMYLCASSFGGWARTSYNEQFFGPGTRLTVL.

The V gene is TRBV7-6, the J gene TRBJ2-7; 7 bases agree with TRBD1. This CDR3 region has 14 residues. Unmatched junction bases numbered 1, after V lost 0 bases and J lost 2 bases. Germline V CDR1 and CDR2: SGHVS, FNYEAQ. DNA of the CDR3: TGTGCCAGCAGCTTAGCGGGACAGCCCTACGAGCAGTACTTC. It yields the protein CASSLAGQPYEQYF.

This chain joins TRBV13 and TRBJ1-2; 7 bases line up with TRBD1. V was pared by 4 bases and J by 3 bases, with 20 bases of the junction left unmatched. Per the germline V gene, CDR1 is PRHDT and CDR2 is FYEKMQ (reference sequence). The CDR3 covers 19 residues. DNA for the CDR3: TGTGCCAGCAGCTCCCGTGGCCACTTACAGGGGAAAATGTACTATGGCTACACCTTC. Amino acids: CASSSRGHLQGKMYYGYTF. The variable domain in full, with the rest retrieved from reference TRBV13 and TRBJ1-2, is AAGVIQSPRHLIKEKRETATLKCYPIPRHDTVYWYQQGPGQDPQFLISFYEKMQSDKGSIPDRFSAQQFSDYHSELNMSSLELGDSALYFCASSSRGHLQGKMYYGYTFGSGTRLTVV.

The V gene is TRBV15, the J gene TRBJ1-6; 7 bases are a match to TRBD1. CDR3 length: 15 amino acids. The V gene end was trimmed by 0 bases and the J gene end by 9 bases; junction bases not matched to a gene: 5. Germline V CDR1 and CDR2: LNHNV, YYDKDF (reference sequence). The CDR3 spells CATSRERAGGSPLHF. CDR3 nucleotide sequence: TGTGCCACCAGCAGAGAGAGGGCAGGGGGTTCACCCCTCCACTTT.

CDR3 loop: CASSFSGGTDTQYF. The CDR3 DNA reads TGTGCCAGCAGTTTCTCGGGGGGCACAGATACGCAGTATTTT. The gene calls are TRBV27 and TRBJ2-3; TRBD2 might be the D (6 bases). Germline V gene sequence: CDR1 MNHEY, CDR2 SMNVEV (reference sequence). The length of the CDR3 is 14 residues. V was cut by 3 bases and J by 1 base, with 8 bases left in between.